In its sample, the clone carrying this T cell receptor beta chain was seen once. The target antigen is unknown. This specimen comes from a study of T cell responses to AZD1222 COVID-19 vaccine. Study outcomes and limitations: With two AZD1222 doses given, Spike-specific TCR breadth and depth both rose.

Samples with a second dose at about 4 or about 12 weeks were pooled together. Clones were read by immunoSEQ multiplex PCR, and TCRdb kept only the in-frame ones, dropping some. This repertoire shows 80,000 to 100,000 clones, roughly 88% found once; its top ten account for 9% to 13%. In germline, CDR1 is MNHEY, CDR2 SMNVEV (reference sequence). Trimming left V 0 bases short and J 2 bases short, with 4 bases between. This CDR3 comprises 13 residues. The starting material was peripheral blood, obtained 28 days after the second AZD1222 dose. The genes are TRBV27 and TRBJ1-2, with unresolved D. The receptor was isolated from an adult who received the AZD1222 COVID-19 vaccine. The CDR3 here is CASSLSGNYGYTF. The DNA for the CDR3 is TGTGCCAGCAGTTTATCGGGGAACTATGGCTACACCTTC.